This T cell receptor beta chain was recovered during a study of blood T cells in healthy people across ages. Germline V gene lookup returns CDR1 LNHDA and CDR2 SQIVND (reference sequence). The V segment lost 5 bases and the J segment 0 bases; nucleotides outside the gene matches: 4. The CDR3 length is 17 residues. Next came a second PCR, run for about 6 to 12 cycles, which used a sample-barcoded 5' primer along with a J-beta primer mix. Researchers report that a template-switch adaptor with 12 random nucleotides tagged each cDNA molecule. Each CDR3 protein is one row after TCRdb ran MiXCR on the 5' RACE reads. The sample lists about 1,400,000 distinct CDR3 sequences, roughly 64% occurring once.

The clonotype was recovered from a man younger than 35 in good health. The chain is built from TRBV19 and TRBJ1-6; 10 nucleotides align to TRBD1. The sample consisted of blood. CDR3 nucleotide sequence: TGTGCCAGTAGTCCCGGGACAGGGGTCTCCTATAATTCACCCCTCCACTTT. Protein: CASSPGTGVSYNSPLHF.